The table lists the clone carrying this T cell receptor (beta chain) with a few counts. The antigen remains unidentified. This CDR3 comprises 15 residues. V was clipped by 0 bases and J by 0 bases, with 6 bases between them. CDR1 SGHRS and CDR2 YFSETQ come from the germline V gene. TCRdb recomputed calls from the 5' RACE reads with MiXCR, one row per CDR3 protein. The sample yields under 400,000 distinct CDR3 sequences, approximately 10% seen once. This sample was included in a study of T cells after yellow fever vaccination. About the research overall: Fractions low in cell number were prepared with SMART-Seq v4 Ultra Low Input.

Overall study results and limits: Few clonotypes appeared in both CD4 and CD8 compartments. Within FACS-sorted repertoires, abundant clonotypes contaminating from the bulk population could be present. Weaker overall, the secondary response nonetheless peaked faster (day 5 versus 15).

The chain links TRBV5-1 to TRBJ1-4; D remains ambiguous. The starting material was PBMCs, obtained on the day of the first yellow fever vaccination. The receptor's source is a man aged 18 to 29 who received the YFV17D yellow fever vaccine. CDR3 coding DNA: TGCGCCAGCAGCTTGGATGTGGCAACTAATGAAAAACTGTTTTTT. Its translation is CASSLDVATNEKLFF.